This T cell receptor beta chain was retrieved from a study of blood T cell repertoires in COVID-19. Across the study: Collection of acute and convalescent COVID-19 samples took place in the United States, Italy and Spain. From T cells, B-cell-depleted T cells, or PBMCs came the material, which was cDNA or gDNA.

Assay: immunoSEQ multiplex PCR; the TCRdb copy retains only in-frame clones and omits some. This table holds about 98,000 clones, approximately 72% found once. V was pared by 0 bases and J by 7 bases, with 16 bases between. The CDR3 spans 15 residues. Germline CDR1 LGHNT, CDR2 FRNRAP. The V gene is TRBV12-5, the J gene TRBJ2-7, with D possibly being TRBD1 (5 bases). The sequenced material came from peripheral blood. The origin of this receptor is a man in his 70s with acute or convalescent COVID-19. CDR3 sequence reads: CASGLVPRPGPEQYF. The CDR3 region has the DNA TGTGCTAGTGGTTTGGTACCCCGGCCAGGGCCTGAGCAGTACTTC.